One and the same sample provided the 22 T cell receptor beta chains below, sequenced in a study of cytomegalovirus exposure and HLA in healthy donors. A multiplex PCR was run with 60 Vbeta primers and 13 Jbeta primers. The data were produced by immunoSEQ multiplex PCR, yet TCRdb's version contains in-frame clones alone and is incomplete. The table lists 200,000 to 250,000 clones, nearly 80% of them singletons. Specimen: PBMCs. These receptors were collected from a young man in good health and CMV-seronegative.

The CDR3 sequence is CASSLTGGAGANVLTF. In DNA form, the CDR3 reads TGTGCCAGCAGTTTGACCGGGGGGGCTGGGGCCAACGTCCTGACTTTC. The chain recombines TRBV6-4 with TRBJ2-6, with 8 bases lining up with TRBD2. Losses at the gene ends were 5 bases for V and 2 bases for J; bases not matched to a gene: 5. Germline V gene lookup returns CDR1 MRHNA and CDR2 SNTAGT. The CDR3 loop spans 16 amino acids.

This chain links TRBV9 with TRBJ2-5; D perhaps matches TRBD2 (7 bases). CDR1 and CDR2 from the germline V gene are SGDLS and YYNGEE. The V end was cut by 0 bases, the J end by 5 bases, with 17 bases between. CDR3 length: 16 amino acids. CDR3 DNA sequence: TGTGCCAGCAGCGTAGGGGAGGGGGGTTATGGCGAGACCCAGTACTTC. Protein: CASSVGEGGYGETQYF.

The chain links TRBV5-6 to TRBJ1-3; no definite D call. CDR1 SGHDT and CDR2 YYEEEE come from the germline V gene. V was shortened by 4 bases and J by 0 bases, with 8 bases between the two germline ends. The CDR3 length is 14 residues. The CDR3 DNA is TGTGCCAGCAGCCAGACACTCTCTGGAAACACCATATATTTT. Its translation is CASSQTLSGNTIYF.

The chain links TRBV20-1 to TRBJ2-5, with D possibly TRBD1 on 5 matching bases. The CDR3 totals 11 residues. The V and J ends lost 5 bases and 5 bases respectively, with 9 bases between them. CDR1 DFQATT and CDR2 SNEGSKA come from the germline V gene (reference sequence). As DNA, the CDR3 is TGCAGTGCTTCAGGGCTCGAGACCCAGTACTTC. Translating gives CSASGLETQYF.

The gene calls are TRBV6-5 and TRBJ1-1, with 10 positions matching TRBD1. Germline CDR1 MNHEY, CDR2 SVGAGI. The CDR3 runs to 15 residues. The V gene end was trimmed by 6 bases and the J gene end by 0 bases; junction bases not matched to a gene: 4. CDR3 nucleotide sequence: TGTGCCAGCAGGCGACAGGGGGCATTGAACACTGAAGCTTTCTTT. This gives the protein CASRRQGALNTEAFF.

The rearrangement links TRBV7-9 to TRBJ2-1, with 11 bases matching TRBD2. The germline V gene has CDR1 SEHNR and CDR2 FQNEAQ (reference sequence). J lost 7 bases, V lost 5 bases, and 7 bases had no gene match. This CDR3 has 15 amino acids. Written as DNA, the CDR3 is TGTGCCAGCAGCCCCCGACTAGCGGGGAGTAATGAGCAGTTCTTC. Amino acid sequence: CASSPRLAGSNEQFF.

The chain has TRBV21-1 and TRBJ2-5; TRBD1, the table's D call, lacks a check against the DNA. TRBV21-1 represents a pseudogene. CDR3 length: 17 residues. The CDR3 DNA is TGTGCCAGCAGCAAAGGACCGGGACAAAGGGGGCAAGAGACCCAGTACTTC. Protein product: CASSKGPGQRGQETQYF.

V is TRBV25-1 and J is TRBJ2-2, with 8 positions matching TRBD2. The CDR3 totals 17 residues. Germline V gives CDR1 MGHDK, CDR2 SYGVNS. V was clipped by 4 bases and J by 1 base; unmatched bases: 8. The chain's CDR3 is CASSVLAGRVNTGELFF. The CDR3 DNA sequence: TGTGCCAGCAGTGTGTTAGCGGGGAGGGTGAACACCGGGGAGCTGTTTTTT.

The chain carries TRBV6-6 and TRBJ2-5; no definite D call. The CDR3 has 15 amino acids. Looked up from germline, CDR1 is MNHNY and CDR2 is SVGAGI (reference sequence). The V gene lost 6 bases and the J gene lost 4 bases, with 18 bases spanning the gap. The CDR3 DNA follows: TGTGCCAGCAGCCTGGCCCGTCTTGATCGAGAGACCCAGTACTTC. It yields the protein CASSLARLDRETQYF.

J is TRBJ1-4 and V is TRBV7-8; D may be TRBD1 (5 bases). V was cut by 1 base and J by 3 bases, with 6 bases left in between. Germline CDR1 reads SGHVS; CDR2 reads FQNEAQ. The CDR3 contains 14 residues. This CDR3 is CASSLGGANEKLFF. Here the CDR3 DNA reads TGTGCCAGCAGCTTAGGGGGGGCTAATGAAAAACTGTTTTTT.

The J gene is TRBJ1-3, the V gene TRBV9; perhaps TRBD1 as D (5 bases). This CDR3 spans 17 amino acids. Deletions cut 4 bases from V and 2 bases from J, with 19 bases between. CDR1 is SGDLS, CDR2 YYNGEE, per germline. The CDR3 loop reads CASSIETASATGNTIYF. The CDR3 DNA reads as TGTGCCAGCAGCATTGAGACAGCCTCAGCGACTGGAAACACCATATATTTT.

The chain employs TRBV19 and TRBJ1-1, with a possible D match to TRBD1 (5 bases). CDR1 and CDR2 (germline): LNHDA, SQIVND (reference sequence). The CDR3 totals 15 residues. Trimming took off 5 bases at V and 1 base at J, with 14 bases between the two ends. The CDR3 sequence is CASSVRQTGNTEAFF. CDR3 coding DNA: TGTGCCAGTAGTGTCCGACAGACGGGGAACACTGAAGCTTTCTTT.

The chain links TRBV28 to TRBJ1-1; D not resolved. Germline CDR1 and CDR2: MDHEN and SYDVKM. V was pared by 3 bases and J by 8 bases, with 7 bases between. The CDR3 consists of 11 residues. The CDR3 protein is CASSFSREAFF. Here the CDR3 DNA reads TGTGCCAGCAGTTTTTCTCGGGAAGCTTTCTTT.

The chain is built from TRBV28 and TRBJ2-2; no clear D. There are 13 residues in the CDR3. Germline CDR1 reads MDHEN; CDR2 reads SYDVKM. The V end was cut by 3 bases, the J end by 3 bases, with 5 bases between. The CDR3 nucleotides are TGTGCCAGCAGTTTCGGTTACACCGGGGAGCTGTTTTTT. It is translated as CASSFGYTGELFF.

The rearrangement links TRBV7-3 to TRBJ1-1; D gene unclear. The V gene's germline CDR1 is SGHTA and CDR2 FQGTGA. V was shortened by 5 bases and J by 1 base, with 11 bases between the two germline ends. This CDR3 comprises 14 residues. In nucleotides, the CDR3 is TGTGCCAGCAGCCCGGGTCACCGGAACACTGAAGCTTTCTTT. It yields the protein CASSPGHRNTEAFF.

This chain links TRBV10-3 with TRBJ2-3; 11 nucleotides match TRBD2. Germline assignment: CDR1 ENHRY and CDR2 SYGVKD. This CDR3 comprises 15 residues. With 10 bases clipped from V and 3 bases from J, the junction kept 9 bases outside the gene matches. The CDR3 reads CATTPLAGATDTQYF. Written as DNA, the CDR3 is TGTGCCACCACCCCACTAGCGGGAGCGACAGATACGCAGTATTTT.

V and J are TRBV4-2 and TRBJ2-2, with D possibly matching TRBD2 (6 bases). The CDR3 contains 15 residues. The germline V gene encodes CDR1 LGHNA and CDR2 YNFKEQ. Between the trimmed V and J ends, which lost 0 bases and 7 bases, there was a span of 12 bases. CDR3 DNA: TGTGCCAGCAGCCAAGATGGGACTCGGGACGGGGAGCTGTTTTTT. Protein sequence: CASSQDGTRDGELFF.

J is TRBJ2-3 and V is TRBV11-3; 8 positions agree with TRBD2. CDR3 length: 18 residues. The V segment lost 8 bases and the J segment 1 base; nucleotides outside the gene matches: 17. Per the germline V gene, CDR1 is SGHNT and CDR2 is YENEEA. CDR3 loop: CASSSRWGISGGTDTQYF. CDR3 bases: TGTGCCAGCTCGAGCAGGTGGGGGATTAGCGGGGGCACAGATACGCAGTATTTT.

V and J are TRBV30 and TRBJ2-1, with D possibly being TRBD2 (7 bases). Trimming stripped 3 bases from V and 0 bases from J, with 15 bases between. Germline V CDR1 and CDR2: GTSNPN, SVGIG (reference sequence). This CDR3 is built from 16 residues. This CDR3 is CAWSRGGGVSYNEQFF. The CDR3 DNA reads TGTGCCTGGAGCAGGGGCGGGGGCGTCTCCTACAATGAGCAGTTCTTC. The entire variable domain, with the rest obtained from reference TRBV30 and TRBJ2-1, is as follows: SQTIHQWPATLVQPVGSPLSLECTVEGTSNPNLYWYRQAAGRGLQLLFYSVGIGQISSEVPQNLSASRPQDRQFILSSKKLLLSDSGFYLCAWSRGGGVSYNEQFFGPGTRLTVL.

Details on this clone: Sequence at one end of the junction differs from germline and may be a read error. Other DNA variants within this sample encode the same CDR3. This chain connects TRBV7-7 to TRBJ2-5; 7 bases are a match to TRBD2. Germline assignment: CDR1 SSHAT and CDR2 FNYEAQ (reference sequence). This CDR3 is built from 14 residues. Written as DNA, the CDR3 is TGTGCTAGCAGCATAGGGGAGGGCGCGAAGACCCAGTACTTC. Protein sequence: CASSIGEGAKTQYF.

The CDR3 sequence: CASSLVGSEKLFF. As DNA, the CDR3 is TGTGCCAGCAGCTTAGTTGGCAGTGAAAAACTGTTTTTT. This chain joins TRBV7-9 and TRBJ1-4; D remains ambiguous. Trimming cost V 1 base and J 7 bases, with 7 bases left between them. The CDR3 runs to 13 residues. Germline V gene lookup returns CDR1 SEHNR and CDR2 FQNEAQ (reference sequence).

The CDR3 loop reads CASSQSGGANYGYTF. The CDR3 DNA follows: TGTGCCAGTAGTCAATCAGGGGGAGCTAACTATGGCTACACCTTC. The chain couples TRBV19 to TRBJ1-2, with 7 bases matching TRBD1. Germline CDR1 is LNHDA and CDR2 is SQIVND (reference sequence). The CDR3 sequence is 15 residues long. The ends lost 5 bases at V and 0 bases at J; junction bases unmatched: 6.